The clone carrying this T cell receptor beta chain was recorded a few times. What it binds is not known. The authors made TCR cDNA by 5'RACE template switching, adding a universal primer site and UMIs. TCRdb re-analysed the 5' RACE reads in MiXCR, keeping a single row per CDR3 protein. This table holds under 250,000 distinct CDR3 sequences, 2.5% to 3.5% found once. This CDR3 is built from 15 residues. The ends lost 3 bases at V and 10 bases at J; junction bases unmatched: 9. CDR1 and CDR2 (germline): MDHEN, SYDVKM. The sample is drawn from a study of T cells after yellow fever vaccination. Study results and caveats: FACS-sorted repertoires could contain abundant clonotypes contaminating from the bulk population.

The sample was CD4+ T cells sorted from PBMCs, taken 10 days after the yellow fever booster vaccination. J is TRBJ1-6 and V is TRBV28; 7 bases are shared with TRBD1. The TCR was taken from a young man who received the YFV17D yellow fever vaccine. The DNA of the CDR3 is TGTGCCAGCAGTTTGCCCGACAGGGACTCATCACCCCTCCACTTT. Translated: CASSLPDRDSSPLHF.